The sample holds a few counts of the clone carrying this T cell receptor (beta chain). The antigen remains undetermined. This entry comes from a study of T cells in Graves' hyperthyroidism and ophthalmopathy. The study's findings and limits: Blood also contained most expanded thyroid clonotypes above 0.001. Classification by a 13 V-J model distinguished ophthalmopathy from stable hyperthyroidism.

In germline, CDR1 is GTSNPN, CDR2 SVGIG (reference sequence). Trimming shortened V by 2 bases and J by 7 bases, and 14 bases separated the two germline ends. The CDR3 is made up of 13 amino acids. RNA transcripts yielded amplified TCR beta CDR3 regions. The HTBI set primed first-round TCR CDR3 RT-PCR. TCRdb independently ran MiXCR on the multiplex PCR reads; one entry per CDR3 protein. The data contain about half a million distinct CDR3 sequences, 15% to 20% of them singletons. For the diagnoses, clinical symptoms, serum thyroxine and TRAb, thyroid ultrasound and orbital computed tomography were used.

Material: blood. This chain connects TRBV30 to TRBJ1-1; a weak D match, TRBD1 (6 bases). This TCR derives from a man in his forties with Graves' ophthalmopathy. In DNA form, the CDR3 reads TGTGCCTGGAGTTCGAACAGGGTCTTTGAAGCTTTCTTT. Its translation is CAWSSNRVFEAFF.